This TCR beta chain derives from a study of T-cell memory formation after mild COVID-19. Study-level background: There were largely donor-specific TCR clusters.

Researchers used 5'RACE with constant-segment primers to make TCR alpha and TCR beta cDNA libraries that carry sample barcodes and UMIs. Using its own MiXCR run on the 5' RACE reads, TCRdb lists one record per CDR3 protein. The sample lists just under 50,000 distinct CDR3 sequences; roughly 12% were seen once. This clonotype was recorded many times. Its specificity is not known. The study's findings and limits: The study found contracting CD4+ clones mainly in CM and EM and contracting CD8+ clones in EMRA.

V gave up 3 bases and J gave up 4 bases, with 9 bases separating them. The CDR3 totals 13 residues. Germline CDR1 KGHSH, CDR2 LQKENI. The origin of this receptor is a man between 18 and 29 years old who had mild COVID-19 (a few samples of this study predate the infection). Cell type and time point are not known. Sample: PBMCs or a T cell subset sorted from them (not recorded which). This chain connects TRBV18 to TRBJ2-5, with D possibly TRBD2 on 6 matching bases. The CDR3 is CASSPIGGETQYF. In nucleotides, the CDR3 is TGTGCCAGCTCACCGATCGGGGGAGAGACCCAGTACTTC.